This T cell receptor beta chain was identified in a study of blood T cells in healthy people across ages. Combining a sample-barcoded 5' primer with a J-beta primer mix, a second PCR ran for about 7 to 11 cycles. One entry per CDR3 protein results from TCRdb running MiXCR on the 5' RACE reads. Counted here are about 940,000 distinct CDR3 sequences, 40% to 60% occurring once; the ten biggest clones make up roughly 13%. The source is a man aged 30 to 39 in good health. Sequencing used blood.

CDR3 in amino acids: CASSHLLTQPYYNEQFF. Written as DNA, the CDR3 is TGTGCCAGCAGCCACCTATTGACCCAACCCTACTACAATGAGCAGTTCTTC. The chain employs TRBV14 and TRBJ2-1; the D is unclear. Germline CDR1 reads SGHDN; CDR2 reads FVKESK. The CDR3 is 17 residues long. The V and J ends lost 3 bases and 3 bases respectively, with 18 bases between them.